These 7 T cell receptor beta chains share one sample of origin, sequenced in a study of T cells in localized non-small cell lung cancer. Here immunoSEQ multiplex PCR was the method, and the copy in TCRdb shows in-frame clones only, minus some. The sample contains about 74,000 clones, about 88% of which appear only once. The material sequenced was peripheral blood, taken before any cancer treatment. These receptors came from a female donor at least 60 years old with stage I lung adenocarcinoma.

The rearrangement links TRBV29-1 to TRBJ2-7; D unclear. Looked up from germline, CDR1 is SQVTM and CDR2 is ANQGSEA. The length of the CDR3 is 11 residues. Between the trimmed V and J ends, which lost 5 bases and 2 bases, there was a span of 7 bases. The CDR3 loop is CSVSNTYEQYF. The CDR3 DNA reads TGCAGCGTTTCTAACACCTACGAGCAGTACTTC.

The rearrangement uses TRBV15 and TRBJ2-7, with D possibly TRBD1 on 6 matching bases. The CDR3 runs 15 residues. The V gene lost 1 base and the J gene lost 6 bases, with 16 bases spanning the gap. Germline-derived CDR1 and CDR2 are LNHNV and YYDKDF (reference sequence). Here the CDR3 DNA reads TGTGCCACCAGCAGAGCCCTTTCAGGGGAACGCGAGCAGTACTTC. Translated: CATSRALSGEREQYF.

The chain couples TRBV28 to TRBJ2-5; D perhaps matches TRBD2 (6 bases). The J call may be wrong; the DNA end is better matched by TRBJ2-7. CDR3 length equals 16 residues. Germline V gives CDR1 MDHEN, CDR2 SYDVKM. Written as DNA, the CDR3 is TGTGCCAGCACCCCGCCCGGAGGGAACCTACCCTACGAGCAGTACTTC. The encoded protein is CASTPPGGNLPYEQYF.

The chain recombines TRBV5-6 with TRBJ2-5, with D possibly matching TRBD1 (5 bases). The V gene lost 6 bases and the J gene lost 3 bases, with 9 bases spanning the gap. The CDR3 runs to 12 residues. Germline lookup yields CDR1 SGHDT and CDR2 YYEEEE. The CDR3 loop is CASNRPEETQYF. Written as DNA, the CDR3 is TGTGCCAGCAACAGGCCAGAAGAGACCCAGTACTTC.

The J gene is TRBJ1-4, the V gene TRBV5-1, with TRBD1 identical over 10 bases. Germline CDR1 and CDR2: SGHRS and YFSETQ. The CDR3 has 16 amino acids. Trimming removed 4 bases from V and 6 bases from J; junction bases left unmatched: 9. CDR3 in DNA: TGCGCCAGCAGCCCGAAGGCCGGGACAGGGGATGAAAAACTGTTTTTT. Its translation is CASSPKAGTGDEKLFF.

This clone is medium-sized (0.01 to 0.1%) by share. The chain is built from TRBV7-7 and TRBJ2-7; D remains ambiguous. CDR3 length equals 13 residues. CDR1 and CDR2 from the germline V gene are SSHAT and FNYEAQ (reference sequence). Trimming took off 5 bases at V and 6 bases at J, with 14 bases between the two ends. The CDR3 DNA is TGTGCCAGCAGCGGGCATCCCTCTGGCGAGCAGTACTTC. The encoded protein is CASSGHPSGEQYF.

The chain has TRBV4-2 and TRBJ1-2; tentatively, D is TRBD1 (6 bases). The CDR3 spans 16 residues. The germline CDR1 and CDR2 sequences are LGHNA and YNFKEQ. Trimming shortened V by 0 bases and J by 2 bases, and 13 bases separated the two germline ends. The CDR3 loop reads CASSQDGTNSNYGYTF. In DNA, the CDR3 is TGTGCCAGCAGCCAAGATGGGACAAATTCCAACTATGGCTACACCTTC.